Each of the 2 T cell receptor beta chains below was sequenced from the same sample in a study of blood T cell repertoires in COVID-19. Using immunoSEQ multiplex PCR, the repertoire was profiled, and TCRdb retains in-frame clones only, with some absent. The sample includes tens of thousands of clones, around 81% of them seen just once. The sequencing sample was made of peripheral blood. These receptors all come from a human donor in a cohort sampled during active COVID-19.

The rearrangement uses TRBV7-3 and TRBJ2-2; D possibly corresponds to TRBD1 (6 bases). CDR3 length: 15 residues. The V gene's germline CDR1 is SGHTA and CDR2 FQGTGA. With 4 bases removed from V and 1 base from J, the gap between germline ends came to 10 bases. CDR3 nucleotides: TGTGCCAGCAGCTCACAGGGCTTGAACACCGGGGAGCTGTTTTTT. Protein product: CASSSQGLNTGELFF. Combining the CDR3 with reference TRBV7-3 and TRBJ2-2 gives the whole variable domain GAGVSQTPSNKVTEKGKYVELRCDPISGHTALYWYRQSLGQGPEFLIYFQGTGAADDSGLPNDRFFAVRPEGSVSTLKIQRTERGDSAVYLCASSSQGLNTGELFFGEGSRLTVL.

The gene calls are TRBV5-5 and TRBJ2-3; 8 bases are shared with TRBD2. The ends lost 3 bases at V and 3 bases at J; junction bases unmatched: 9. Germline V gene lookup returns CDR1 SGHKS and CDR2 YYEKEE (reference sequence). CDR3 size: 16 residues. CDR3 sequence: CASSSGLAGNTDTQYF. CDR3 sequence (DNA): TGTGCCAGCAGCTCCGGACTAGCCGGGAATACAGATACGCAGTATTTT.